Included here is one TCR beta chain sequence, with context. Its antigen is unidentified. This entry is derived from a study of T cell responses to AZD1222 COVID-19 vaccine. The germline V and J ends were trimmed by 4 bases and 9 bases, with 13 bases remaining between them. The germline CDR1 and CDR2 sequences are GTSNPN and SVGIG (reference sequence). This CDR3 contains 12 residues. Here immunoSEQ multiplex PCR was the method, and the copy in TCRdb shows in-frame clones only, minus some. The table lists approximately 150,000 clones, 88% of them singletons. Regarding the study as a whole: White British ancestry dominated among donors, who included more females, and clonal diversity was possibly underestimated.

The origin of this receptor is an adult in good health. The starting material was peripheral blood, obtained on day 0 of AZD1222 vaccination. This rearrangement joins TRBV30 to TRBJ2-1; no firm D call. The CDR3 sequence is CAWNPRGGEQFF. The CDR3 nucleotides read TGTGCCTGGAACCCCCGAGGCGGTGAGCAGTTCTTC.